Shown below are 29 T cell receptor beta chains from a single sample sequenced in a study of blood T cell repertoires in COVID-19. Assay used: immunoSEQ multiplex PCR; TCRdb lists only in-frame clones, some missing. This table holds 150,000 to 200,000 clones, 85% to 90% found once. The sequenced material came from peripheral blood. These receptors were obtained from a man aged 35-49 years with active or convalescent COVID-19.

This clone was observed a single time. The V gene is TRBV5-1, the J gene TRBJ1-1; maybe TRBD1 (5 bases). There are 15 residues in the CDR3. Per the germline V gene, CDR1 is SGHRS and CDR2 is YFSETQ. The V and J ends lost 2 bases and 4 bases respectively, with 15 bases between them. Here the CDR3 DNA reads TGCGCCAGCAGCTTATCAGCAGGGCTGGGCACTGAAGCTTTCTTT. This codes for CASSLSAGLGTEAFF.

The chain couples TRBV27 to TRBJ1-1; 11 bases match TRBD1. Germline V gene lookup returns CDR1 MNHEY and CDR2 SMNVEV (reference sequence). Trimming cost V 0 bases and J 10 bases; bases outside gene matches: 1. The CDR3 extends over 13 amino acids. The CDR3 loop reads CASSLSGTGGAFF. The CDR3 DNA reads TGTGCCAGCAGTTTATCGGGGACAGGGGGAGCTTTCTTT.

This clone occurred once. The rearrangement uses TRBV6-1 and TRBJ2-7; 9 bases are a match to TRBD2. The CDR3 runs 15 residues. Germline CDR1 is MNHNS and CDR2 is SASEGT. The trim removed 3 bases at V and 2 bases at J, leaving 5 bases unmatched. The DNA of the CDR3 is TGTGCCAGCAGTGATTCTACTAGCGGGCCCTACGAGCAGTACTTC. Its protein is CASSDSTSGPYEQYF.

The gene calls are TRBV28 and TRBJ2-7; 13 nucleotides align to TRBD2. J was trimmed by 2 bases and V by 5 bases; bases with no gene match: 3. Germline V lookup: CDR1 MDHEN, CDR2 SYDVKM. The CDR3 runs to 15 residues. CDR3 amino acids: CASSPLAGGPYEQYF. The CDR3, as DNA: TGTGCCAGCAGTCCACTAGCGGGAGGGCCCTACGAGCAGTACTTC.

The chain uses TRBV27 and TRBJ2-7; 8 bases line up with TRBD2. Germline assignment: CDR1 MNHEY and CDR2 SMNVEV (reference sequence). CDR3 length equals 14 residues. With V trimmed by 3 bases and J by 0 bases, 1 base remained unmatched. CDR3 sequence: CASSFSGSSYEQYF. The CDR3 nucleotides are TGTGCCAGCAGTTTCAGCGGGAGCTCCTACGAGCAGTACTTC.

The chain combines TRBV7-9 with TRBJ2-6; a weak D match, TRBD2 (6 bases). Germline V lookup: CDR1 SEHNR, CDR2 FQNEAQ (reference sequence). The CDR3 covers 18 residues. The V end was cut by 5 bases, the J end by 2 bases, with 19 bases between. The CDR3 DNA is TGTGCCAGCAGCCCTTGGGACGGGAGTGGAGCTGGGGCCAACGTCCTGACTTTC. This gives the protein CASSPWDGSGAGANVLTF.

J is TRBJ2-2 and V is TRBV24-1, with D possibly being TRBD1 (6 bases). CDR3 length: 14 residues. Germline V gene data show CDR1 as KGHDR and CDR2 as SFDVKD. The V end was cut by 9 bases, the J end by 0 bases, with 10 bases between. The CDR3 DNA follows: TGTGCCACCCAGAAGGGGGCGAACACCGGGGAGCTGTTTTTT. This codes for CATQKGANTGELFF.

The rearrangement joins TRBV7-2 to TRBJ1-2, with TRBD1 as a possible D gene (5 bases). This CDR3 region has 15 residues. Germline-derived CDR1 and CDR2 are SGHTA and FQGNSA. Trimming removed 1 base from V and 2 bases from J, with 11 bases in between. The CDR3 is CASSLGLGGNYGYTF. CDR3 DNA: TGTGCCAGCAGCTTAGGCCTGGGGGGGAACTATGGCTACACCTTC.

This chain uses TRBV7-2 with TRBJ1-5, with unresolved D. CDR3 size: 13 residues. Germline CDR1 SGHTA, CDR2 FQGNSA. V lost 1 base and J 9 bases, leaving 10 bases between the germline ends. The CDR3 reads CASSLGIEGPQHF. The CDR3 DNA is TGTGCCAGCAGCTTAGGCATCGAGGGGCCCCAGCATTTT.

The chain employs TRBV29-1 and TRBJ2-5; tentatively, D is TRBD1 (6 bases). V lost 1 base, J lost 10 bases, and 13 bases lay in between. Per germline, CDR1 SQVTM and CDR2 ANQGSEA. CDR3 length: 12 residues. In DNA form, the CDR3 reads TGCAGCGTTGAAGCAGGGGCGCGGAACCAGTACTTC. It encodes CSVEAGARNQYF.

The chain joins TRBV5-8 to TRBJ1-1, with a tentative D call TRBD1 (5 bases). This CDR3 is built from 15 residues. The V and J ends lost 3 bases and 5 bases respectively, with 17 bases between them. Germline-derived CDR1 and CDR2 are SGHTS and YDEGEE. The CDR3 region is CASSSVGLGGTEAFF. CDR3 DNA sequence: TGTGCCAGCAGCTCAGTCGGGTTGGGGGGGACTGAAGCTTTCTTT. The full variable domain, with the rest looked up from reference TRBV5-8 and TRBJ1-1, is EAGVTQSPTHLIKTRGQQATLRCSPISGHTSVYWYQQALGLGLQFLLWYDEGEERNRGNFPPRFSGRQFPNYSSELNVNALELEDSALYLCASSSVGLGGTEAFFGQGTRLTVV.

V is TRBV5-3 and J is TRBJ1-4; weak D call: TRBD1 (6 bases). TRBV5-3 is labeled an ORF, and its function is uncertain. Trimming removed 0 bases at V and 10 bases at J, with 19 bases between. This CDR3 is 16 amino acids long. CDR3 sequence reads: CARSLGQAWYIGKLFF. The CDR3 bases are TGTGCCAGAAGCTTGGGACAGGCTTGGTATATAGGAAAACTGTTTTTT.

The CDR3 DNA sequence: TGTGCCAGCAGCCAGGGACTAGCGGGGTTGGCCATCGGGGAGCTGTTTTTT. Translating it yields CASSQGLAGLAIGELFF. The J gene is TRBJ2-2, the V gene TRBV3-1 (or the pseudogene TRBV3-2); 13 bases are a match to TRBD2. CDR1 is LGHDT, CDR2 YNNKEL, per germline (reference sequence). The CDR3 covers 17 residues. The J segment lost 7 bases and the V segment lost 3 bases, leaving 8 bases of the junction unmatched.

There are a few counts of this clone. This rearrangement joins TRBV27 to TRBJ1-5; possibly TRBD1 for D (5 bases). Germline V gene lookup returns CDR1 MNHEY and CDR2 SMNVEV (reference sequence). The V end lost 3 bases, the J end lost 6 bases, and 9 bases lay between the germline ends. The CDR3 is 13 residues long. In DNA, the CDR3 is TGTGCCAGCAGTTTCCAGGGCGGTCAGCCCCAGCATTTT. Its translation: CASSFQGGQPQHF.

Regarding this clone: The same CDR3 arises from other DNA sequences in this sample as well. J is TRBJ2-7 and V is TRBV12-3 or TRBV12-4; the D gene is possibly TRBD1 (6 bases). This CDR3 has 12 residues. V was shortened by 3 bases and J by 4 bases, with 7 bases between the two germline ends. CDR3 bases: TGTGCCAGCAGTTTGAGGGGGTACGAGCAGTACTTC. Translating gives CASSLRGYEQYF.

The chain links TRBV5-6 to TRBJ2-7; D perhaps matches TRBD2 (6 bases). Deletions cut 4 bases from V and 6 bases from J, with 17 bases between. CDR3 length: 14 residues. Germline CDR1 SGHDT, CDR2 YYEEEE. The CDR3 is CASSTGVHPGEQYF. The DNA of the CDR3 is TGTGCCAGCAGCACGGGGGTCCACCCAGGCGAGCAGTACTTC.

The chain joins TRBV18 to TRBJ1-4; 9 bases match TRBD1. V trimming: 4 bases; J trimming: 6 bases; junction bases outside the gene matches: 6. This CDR3 region has 15 residues. CDR1 and CDR2 from the germline V gene are KGHSH and LQKENI. Written as DNA, the CDR3 is TGTGCCAGCTCACGAGGGACAGGGACTGATGAAAAACTGTTTTTT. Amino acid sequence: CASSRGTGTDEKLFF.

The V gene is TRBV7-9, the J gene TRBJ1-1, with D hard to call. The V and J ends lost 5 bases and 1 base respectively, with 14 bases between them. This CDR3 region has 15 residues. CDR1 and CDR2 (germline): SEHNR, FQNEAQ (reference sequence). The CDR3 DNA is TGTGCCAGCAGCATCCTTCGGCAGGCGAACACTGAAGCTTTCTTT. Translation gives CASSILRQANTEAFF.

In nucleotides, the CDR3 is TGTGCCAGCAGCTTGGGGGGTGCGAACTATGGCTACACCTTC. Amino acid sequence: CASSLGGANYGYTF. V is TRBV13 and J is TRBJ1-2, with D perhaps TRBD1 (5 bases). Germline values: CDR1 PRHDT, CDR2 FYEKMQ (reference sequence). This CDR3 has 14 residues. V lost 3 bases and J 2 bases, leaving 10 bases between the germline ends.

The chain couples TRBV29-1 to TRBJ2-7; a possible D gene is TRBD2 (5 bases). The length of the CDR3 is 14 residues. Per the germline V gene, CDR1 is SQVTM and CDR2 is ANQGSEA. V was pared by 3 bases and J by 2 bases, with 14 bases between. The CDR3 spells CSVEGGGDPYEQYF. CDR3 coding DNA: TGCAGCGTTGAGGGTGGAGGCGACCCCTACGAGCAGTACTTC.

This clone was seen only once. The rearrangement joins TRBV4-3 to TRBJ1-5; D is uncertain. V shed 0 bases and J shed 11 bases, with 14 bases lying between them. The CDR3 runs 14 residues. Looked up from germline, CDR1 is LGHNA and CDR2 is YSLEER. The CDR3 protein is CASSQDEGGGAQHF. Here the CDR3 DNA reads TGCGCCAGCAGCCAAGATGAGGGAGGCGGGGCCCAGCATTTT.

The V call is TRBV6-5, the J call TRBJ2-7; weak D call: TRBD2 (5 bases). The CDR3 sequence is 14 residues long. V lost 6 bases, J lost 6 bases, and 18 bases lay in between. Looked up from germline, CDR1 is MNHEY and CDR2 is SVGAGI. The CDR3 nucleotides read TGTGCCAGCAGCCCCGTTCCCCTAGGGAGCGAGCAGTACTTC. It codes for CASSPVPLGSEQYF.

This clone was observed a few times. CDR3 in DNA: TGCAGCGTTCGGACGGGGTATAGCAATCAGCCCCAGCATTTT. Its protein is CSVRTGYSNQPQHF. V and J are TRBV29-1 and TRBJ1-5; D is unresolved. The CDR3 spans 14 residues. V was shortened by 5 bases and J by 0 bases, with 11 bases between the two germline ends. CDR1 SQVTM and CDR2 ANQGSEA come from the germline V gene.

The chain uses TRBV28 and TRBJ2-1, with TRBD2 as a possible D gene (6 bases). Per germline, CDR1 MDHEN and CDR2 SYDVKM. The CDR3 loop spans 18 amino acids. V was cut by 1 base and J by 8 bases, with 24 bases left in between. DNA for the CDR3: TGTGCCAGCAGTTTATCGCCCTTTAGCGGAACAGGTGGGGATGAGCAGTTCTTC. Its translation: CASSLSPFSGTGGDEQFF.

In DNA form, the CDR3 reads TGTGCCAGCAGTGTATATCCAGGACAGGGGAACACTGAAGCTTTCTTT. Protein product: CASSVYPGQGNTEAFF. The genes are TRBV25-1 and TRBJ1-1; 8 bases agree with TRBD1. The ends lost 4 bases at V and 1 base at J; junction bases unmatched: 8. Looked up from germline, CDR1 is MGHDK and CDR2 is SYGVNS. The CDR3 consists of 16 residues.

V usage is TRBV27 and J usage is TRBJ2-7, with D possibly being TRBD2 (6 bases). The germline V and J ends were trimmed by 5 bases and 2 bases, with 19 bases remaining between them. CDR1 and CDR2 (germline): MNHEY, SMNVEV (reference sequence). The length of the CDR3 is 16 residues. The CDR3 DNA reads as TGTGCCAGCAGTCCGCTTGGCCCTAGCGCCGCCTACGAGCAGTACTTC. Encoded protein: CASSPLGPSAAYEQYF.

The V and J genes are TRBV10-3 and TRBJ1-4; D gene unclear. The V gene's germline CDR1 is ENHRY and CDR2 SYGVKD. The V gene lost 6 bases and the J gene lost 7 bases, with 15 bases spanning the gap. The CDR3 extends over 14 amino acids. The CDR3 coding sequence is TGTGCCATCAGGGCCGCGGGTGGTGGTGAAAAACTGTTTTTT. This gives the protein CAIRAAGGGEKLFF.

The chain carries TRBV6-5 and TRBJ1-5; D might be TRBD1 (5 bases). CDR3 length: 14 amino acids. Germline CDR1 MNHEY, CDR2 SVGAGI. V lost 8 bases and J lost 6, with 17 bases in between. The CDR3 nucleotides are TGTGCCAGCTCAGGCAGGGAAGGGGCTCAGCCCCAGCATTTT. It is translated as CASSGREGAQPQHF.

The chain has TRBV5-4 and TRBJ2-3; 7 bases fit TRBD2. The CDR3 extends over 15 amino acids. Germline V CDR1 and CDR2: SGHNT, YYREEE (reference sequence). V shed 7 bases, J shed 0 bases, and the junction held 8 bases outside the gene matches. The CDR3: CASGTGGTSTDTQYF. The CDR3 nucleotides are TGTGCCAGCGGAACCGGGGGGACGAGCACAGATACGCAGTATTTT.